Below are 5 T cell receptor beta chains sequenced from a single sample in a study of CD8 T cells in ankylosing spondylitis. In TCRdb, the 5' RACE reads were re-called with MiXCR into one record per CDR3 protein. The data contain 250,000 to 350,000 distinct CDR3 sequences, 20% of them singletons. The material sequenced was blood, either unsorted or a sorted T cell fraction (not recorded which). Receptors originate from a male donor with ankylosing spondylitis or in good health (not recorded which).

This clonotype appeared a few times. V is TRBV20-1 and J is TRBJ2-1; 12 positions agree with TRBD2. With 6 bases clipped from V and 9 bases from J, the junction kept 18 bases outside the gene matches. The CDR3 has 17 residues. Germline CDR1 DFQATT, CDR2 SNEGSKA (reference sequence). The CDR3 DNA reads as TGCAGTGCCCCAATGGAGCTAGCGGGGGGGCCTAGGTTTGAGCAGTTCTTC. Encoded protein: CSAPMELAGGPRFEQFF.

CDR3 sequence: CASSPFPGDTGNTIYF. The CDR3 nucleotides are TGTGCCAGCTCACCGTTTCCCGGGGACACTGGAAACACCATATATTTT. The J gene is TRBJ1-3, the V gene TRBV18; D may be TRBD1 (6 bases). V lost 3 bases to trimming and J lost 2 bases, with 14 bases between them. This CDR3 is 16 amino acids long. CDR1 KGHSH and CDR2 LQKENI come from the germline V gene.

Worth noting for this clonotype: A much larger clonotype is one base distant, so this may be a read error. The V gene is TRBV20-1, the J gene TRBJ1-1; D might be TRBD1 (6 bases). With 3 bases removed from V and 6 bases from J, the gap between germline ends came to 11 bases. Germline CDR1 reads DFQATT; CDR2 reads SNEGSKA (reference sequence). There are 12 residues in the CDR3. The chain's CDR3 is CSASWTVAEAFF. CDR3 coding DNA: TGCAGTGCTAGCTGGACAGTGGCTGAAGCTTTCTTT.

The V gene is TRBV11-1, the J gene TRBJ2-2, with 9 nucleotides matching TRBD2. The CDR3 consists of 14 residues. The germline CDR1 and CDR2 sequences are SGHAT and FQDESV (reference sequence). The J segment lost 6 bases and the V segment lost 4 bases, leaving 3 bases of the junction unmatched. The DNA of the CDR3 is TGTGCCAGCAGCTCGGGACTAGCCCCCGGGGAGCTGTTTTTT. Translation: CASSSGLAPGELFF.

This clonotype has ten or more counts. The chain combines TRBV20-1 with TRBJ2-2; D call uncertain. The V gene lost 0 bases and the J gene lost 0 bases, with 8 bases spanning the gap. Germline V gene lookup returns CDR1 DFQATT and CDR2 SNEGSKA (reference sequence). The CDR3 has 15 residues. The DNA of the CDR3 is TGCAGTGCTAGAGAGTGGACGGCGAACACCGGGGAGCTGTTTTTT. Translated, it gives CSAREWTANTGELFF.